This T cell receptor (beta chain) is from a study of OX40 agonist ivuxolimab in advanced cancers. Study-level points and caveats: The authors did not determine the antigen specificity of the expanded peripheral T cells.

On this clone itself: Antigen: not known.

The assay was immunoSEQ multiplex PCR, and TCRdb's table has in-frame clones only and misses some. The sample holds about 84,000 clones; 94% are singletons and the top ten take 8% to 13%. Sequencing was performed on CD4+ or CD8+ T cells sorted from blood, taken in a trial of the OX40 agonist ivuxolimab. The sequence derives from an adult with an advanced solid tumor such as melanoma, head and neck, liver or kidney cancer.

For the CDR3, the DNA is TGTGCCAGCAGCCACTTCCTGGGCGGATCAGAAGCTTTCTTT. Protein product: CASSHFLGGSEAFF. V and J are TRBV27 and TRBJ1-1; no clear D gene. Germline CDR1 is MNHEY and CDR2 is SMNVEV (reference sequence). V was trimmed by 6 bases and J by 8 bases, leaving 19 bases between them. CDR3 length: 14 residues.